The T cell receptor beta chain described here comes from a study of shared clonotypes between healthy human individuals. Terminally differentiated effector memory CD45RA+ cells were excluded by CCR7 positive selection of CD45RO-negative cells. Measured with immunoSEQ multiplex PCR; TCRdb has only the in-frame clones, and not every one. Altogether about 680,000 clones are present, about 91% being singletons, with the ten largest covering about 24%. V shed 0 bases and J shed 3 bases, with 10 bases lying between them. Germline V gene data show CDR1 as SGHRS and CDR2 as YFSETQ. CDR3 size: 14 residues. The material sequenced was naive CD8+ T cells sorted from blood. This sequence was found in a man aged 25-45 years in good health. The rearrangement links TRBV5-1 to TRBJ2-7; D not certain. DNA of the CDR3: TGCGCCAGCAGCTTGGGCCAGGCCGACTACGAGCAGTACTTC. This translates into CASSLGQADYEQYF.